What follows are 32 T cell receptor beta chains derived from one specimen sequenced in a study of molecular identifiers for immune sequencing clone quantification. TCRdb re-called the PCR reads through MiXCR, storing one row per CDR3 protein. The table includes over 100,000 distinct CDR3 sequences, 30% to 45% detected once. Sequenced input: naive CD8+ T cells from blood, with Jurkat cell RNA spiked in. Stated subset: FACS-sorted CD8+CD4-CCR7+CD45RA+ naive T cells. The receptors shown here come from a human donor in good health. Some libraries in this study had Jurkat cell RNA spiked in.

This clonotype was detected ten times or more. The chain uses TRBV9 and TRBJ2-5, with 10 bases fitting TRBD1. J lost 2 bases, V lost 1 base, and 5 bases had no gene match. The germline CDR1 and CDR2 sequences are SGDLS and YYNGEE. The CDR3 covers 16 residues. This chain's CDR3 is CASSVYGTGVQETQYF. CDR3 DNA: TGTGCCAGCAGCGTATATGGGACAGGGGTTCAAGAGACCCAGTACTTC.

This chain connects TRBV7-6 to TRBJ2-7, with 11 nucleotides matching TRBD1. The ends lost 4 bases at V and 3 bases at J; junction bases unmatched: 5. This CDR3 spans 15 amino acids. The germline V gene encodes CDR1 SGHVS and CDR2 FNYEAQ. The CDR3 region is CASSSTGTGGYEQYF. The DNA for the CDR3 is TGTGCCAGCAGCTCGACCGGGACAGGGGGCTACGAGCAGTACTTC.

The sample holds a few counts of this clonotype. The CDR3 DNA follows: TGTGCCAGCAGCTTAGCGACAGGGTGGATTTCCTACGAGCAGTACTTC. As protein: CASSLATGWISYEQYF. This chain connects TRBV7-9 to TRBJ2-7; 7 nucleotides align to TRBD1. This CDR3 region has 16 residues. Trimming removed 0 bases from V and 1 base from J; junction bases left unmatched: 6. From germline, CDR1 is SEHNR and CDR2 FQNEAQ (reference sequence).

This clonotype was seen a handful of times. The chain joins TRBV4-3 to TRBJ2-7; no reliable D call. Germline V gene lookup returns CDR1 LGHNA and CDR2 YSLEER. This CDR3 has 15 residues. Trimming left V 0 bases short and J 3 bases short, with 12 bases between. The CDR3 nucleotides read TGCGCCAGCAGCCAAGATTACAAACAGCTCTACGAGCAGTACTTC. It yields the protein CASSQDYKQLYEQYF.

This clonotype occurred a few times. This sequence joins TRBV29-1 and TRBJ2-1; TRBD1 matches at 9 bases. The CDR3 loop spans 14 amino acids. The germline gives CDR1 SQVTM, CDR2 ANQGSEA. V lost 8 bases and J lost 6; bases outside the gene matches: 11. The CDR3 region is CSSIPGTGRNEQFF. The CDR3 region has the DNA TGCAGCTCCATCCCCGGGACAGGGCGCAATGAGCAGTTCTTC.

In the case of this clonotype: A much larger clone lies a single base off, so this may be a read error. This sequence joins TRBV29-1 and TRBJ2-3; maybe TRBD2 (6 bases). The length of the CDR3 is 15 residues. The germline CDR1 and CDR2 sequences are SQVTM and ANQGSEA. V was cut by 3 bases and J by 1 base, with 14 bases left in between. The CDR3 is CSVEGGRGRTDTQYF. DNA for the CDR3: TGCAGCGTTGAGGGGGGTAGAGGACGCACAGATACGCAGTATTTT.

In this sample, this clonotype turned up once. One end of the junction fails to match germline, which may point to a read error. The rearrangement uses TRBV6-5 and TRBJ2-5; the D gene is possibly TRBD2 (6 bases). This CDR3 region has 14 residues. Per the germline V gene, CDR1 is MNHEY and CDR2 is SVGAGI. The CDR3: CASSFGGVFETQCF. The CDR3 DNA follows: TGTGCCAGCAGTTTTGGCGGGGTCTTCGAGACCCAGTGCTTC.

Comments on this clonotype: Mismatch with germline at one junction end may stem from a read error. The chain has TRBV12-3 or TRBV12-4 and TRBJ1-2; 7 nucleotides align to TRBD1. There are 13 residues in the CDR3. CDR3 nucleotide sequence: TGTGTCAGCAGTCCAGGGGGAAGCAATGGCTACACCTTC. Translation: CVSSPGGSNGYTF.

Concerning this clonotype: This may arise from a read error, as a much more abundant clone is one base away. The CDR3 here is CASSGAQGKNTGELYF. DNA of the CDR3: TGTGCCAGCAGTGGCGCCCAGGGGAAGAACACCGGGGAGCTGTATTTT. This chain joins TRBV28 and TRBJ2-2; D might be TRBD1 (6 bases). CDR1 and CDR2 from the germline V gene are MDHEN and SYDVKM. The CDR3 totals 16 residues.

This clonotype was seen only a few times. The genes are TRBV6-2 or TRBV6-3 and TRBJ2-7; no definite D call. With 4 bases removed from V and 7 bases from J, the gap between germline ends came to 14 bases. This CDR3 is 13 amino acids long. CDR1 and CDR2 from the germline V gene are MNHEY and SVGEGT. The chain's CDR3 is CASSFHTLREQYF. As DNA, the CDR3 is TGTGCCAGCAGTTTTCACACTCTAAGGGAGCAGTACTTC.

This clonotype has a handful of counts. The chain links TRBV9 to TRBJ1-5; a possible D gene is TRBD1 (5 bases). V gave up 7 bases and J gave up 3 bases, with 14 bases separating them. The CDR3 has 14 amino acids. Looked up from germline, CDR1 is SGDLS and CDR2 is YYNGEE. The CDR3, as DNA: TGTGCCAGCTGCCCCGGGGGTCACAATCAGCCCCAGCATTTT. Protein product: CASCPGGHNQPQHF.

This clonotype was observed at least ten times. The chain recombines TRBV29-1 with TRBJ2-1; D call uncertain. The CDR3 length is 15 residues. Between the trimmed V and J ends, which lost 0 bases and 4 bases, there was a span of 13 bases. The germline V gene encodes CDR1 SQVTM and CDR2 ANQGSEA. The CDR3 nucleotides read TGCAGCGTTGAAGATCTGGCGAAGAAATACAATGAGCAGTTCTTC. Translating gives CSVEDLAKKYNEQFF.

Regarding this clonotype: Just one base apart from a much larger clone, this may be a read error. The chain uses TRBV28 and TRBJ2-7; no clear D. Germline CDR1 is MDHEN and CDR2 is SYDVKM. This CDR3 spans 15 amino acids. CDR3 residues: CTSSPGRSLSYEQYF. The DNA of the CDR3 is TGTACCAGCTCTCCCGGGCGCTCCCTCTCCTACGAGCAGTACTTC.

The chain carries TRBV19 and TRBJ1-1; a weak D match, TRBD1 (5 bases). Per the germline V gene, CDR1 is LNHDA and CDR2 is SQIVND (reference sequence). This CDR3 region has 13 residues. Trimming took off 0 bases at V and 7 bases at J, with 9 bases between the two ends. CDR3 in amino acids: CASSIDRRGEAFF. As DNA, the CDR3 is TGTGCCAGTAGTATAGATCGAAGGGGTGAAGCTTTCTTT.

This clonotype has a handful of counts. The chain is built from TRBV6-6 and TRBJ1-1, with TRBD1 identical over 7 bases. Trimming cost V 2 bases and J 5 bases; bases outside gene matches: 8. From germline, CDR1 is MNHNY and CDR2 SVGAGI (reference sequence). The CDR3 runs to 15 residues. The CDR3 here is CASSYTTGFATEAFF. The CDR3 bases are TGTGCCAGCAGTTACACGACAGGGTTTGCGACTGAAGCTTTCTTT.

This clonotype was observed at least ten times. This rearrangement joins TRBV29-1 to TRBJ2-7, with D perhaps being TRBD1 or TRBD2 (5 bases each). CDR1 is SQVTM and CDR2 is ANQGSEA in the germline V gene. The CDR3 is 13 amino acids. V lost 6 bases and J lost 3, with 15 bases in between. The CDR3 protein is CSVAGTANYEQYF. The CDR3 nucleotides are TGCAGCGTAGCCGGGACCGCTAACTACGAGCAGTACTTC.

Concerning this clonotype: Its ends do not fully match the called genes, so a read error is possible. This chain links TRBV6-1 with TRBJ1-1; no firm D call. The CDR3 extends over 12 amino acids. Per the germline V gene, CDR1 is MNHNS and CDR2 is SASEGT. CDR3 sequence reads: CASSVGRTEALF. Here the CDR3 DNA reads TGTGCCAGCAGTGTAGGCAGAACTGAAGCTCTCTTT.

This clonotype was found a few times. The CDR3: CASSWSGGAGDTQYF. DNA for the CDR3: TGTGCCAGCAGTTGGTCAGGGGGCGCAGGGGATACGCAGTATTTT. V gene TRBV6-5 combines with J gene TRBJ2-3; 8 positions agree with TRBD1. The trim removed 4 bases at V and 6 bases at J, leaving 9 bases unmatched. Germline CDR1 and CDR2: MNHEY and SVGAGI. The CDR3 has 15 amino acids.

The rearrangement uses TRBV9 and TRBJ2-3, with D perhaps matching TRBD1 (6 bases). Germline values: CDR1 SGDLS, CDR2 YYNGEE. The CDR3 loop spans 13 amino acids. V shed 3 bases and J shed 6 bases, with 11 bases lying between them. The CDR3 reads CASSEGDGDTQYF. The CDR3 DNA is TGTGCCAGCAGCGAGGGGGACGGTGATACGCAGTATTTT.

This clonotype was counted a few times. The genes are TRBV29-1 and TRBJ2-7; TRBD2 matches at 7 bases. V lost 4 bases and J lost 6; bases outside the gene matches: 6. CDR1 is SQVTM, CDR2 ANQGSEA, per germline. The CDR3 length is 12 residues. Written as DNA, the CDR3 is TGCAGCGTTGTGGGGAGGGACTTCGAGCAGTACTTC. Protein: CSVVGRDFEQYF.

This clonotype was counted at least ten times. V gene TRBV20-1 combines with J gene TRBJ2-7, with 7 bases matching TRBD2. CDR3 size: 13 residues. With V trimmed by 3 bases and J by 1 base, 3 bases remained unmatched. CDR1 and CDR2 (germline): DFQATT, SNEGSKA (reference sequence). CDR3 in amino acids: CSASGTMSYEQYF. CDR3 DNA sequence: TGCAGTGCTAGTGGGACTATGTCCTACGAGCAGTACTTC.

In this sample, this clonotype turned up once. One base away lies a much larger clone, so this may be a sequencing read error. The final CDR3 position lacks the conserved phenylalanine or tryptophan, pointing to a likely read error. The gene calls are TRBV28 and TRBJ2-3; D call uncertain. The germline V and J ends were trimmed by 4 bases and 4 bases, with 9 bases remaining between them. CDR1 MDHEN and CDR2 SYDVKM come from the germline V gene. The CDR3 has 13 amino acids. CDR3 sequence (DNA): TGTGCCAGCAGTTATGGAACAGCAGATACGCAGTATTAT. Its translation: CASSYGTADTQYY.

Turning to this clonotype: The junction and the germline gene differ at one end; a read error may be behind it. The chain couples TRBV24-1 to TRBJ2-7; 8 nucleotides line up with TRBD1. This CDR3 is built from 15 residues. Germline V lookup: CDR1 KGHDR, CDR2 SFDVKD. CDR3 region: CATRDLRQGAYEQYF. The CDR3, as DNA: TGTGCCACCAGAGATTTGCGGCAGGGGGCTTACGAGCAGTACTTC.

As to this clonotype: The junction and the germline gene differ at one end; a read error may be behind it. The genes are TRBV4-1 and TRBJ2-3, with TRBD2 matching 7 bases. Germline V lookup: CDR1 MGHRA, CDR2 YSYEKL. There are 15 residues in the CDR3. For the CDR3, the DNA is TGCGCCAGCAGCCATGCGGGCGGGAGCGCAGAAACGCAGTATTTT. It is translated as CASSHAGGSAETQYF.

The chain has TRBV19 and TRBJ2-3; 8 nucleotides line up with TRBD2. V gave up 3 bases and J gave up 3 bases; unmatched junction bases: 20. There are 20 residues in the CDR3. From germline, CDR1 is LNHDA and CDR2 SQIVND (reference sequence). CDR3 loop: CASSIILAGPPNWETDTQYF. For the CDR3, the DNA is TGTGCCAGTAGTATTATTCTAGCGGGTCCTCCGAATTGGGAAACAGATACGCAGTATTTT.

V gene TRBV3-1 combines with J gene TRBJ1-1; 9 bases line up with TRBD1. CDR3 size: 18 residues. The trim removed 0 bases at V and 0 bases at J, leaving 8 bases unmatched. Per germline, CDR1 LGHDT and CDR2 YNNKEL (reference sequence). The CDR3 bases are TGTGCCAGCAGCCAAGATGGGGACAGGGCCCATCTGAACACTGAAGCTTTCTTT. Translated, it gives CASSQDGDRAHLNTEAFF.

A word on this clonotype: A much bigger clone sits one base away, suggesting this may be a read error. This chain joins TRBV2 and TRBJ2-5; D is possibly TRBD1 (6 bases). The CDR3 sequence is 16 residues long. In germline, CDR1 is SNHLY, CDR2 FYNNEI. The V gene lost 3 bases and the J gene lost 1 base, with 15 bases spanning the gap. The CDR3 DNA reads TGTGCCAGCAGTGAGAGTTACCAGGACAGCCAAGAGACCCAGTACTTC. Amino acids: CASSESYQDSQETQYF.

This clonotype was observed a few times. The V and J genes are TRBV20-1 and TRBJ2-2; possibly TRBD2 for D (6 bases). Germline-derived CDR1 and CDR2 are DFQATT and SNEGSKA (reference sequence). V lost 3 bases and J 0 bases, leaving 11 bases between the germline ends. This CDR3 is built from 15 residues. For the CDR3, the DNA is TGCAGTGCTAGCCGACTAGGAACGAACACCGGGGAGCTGTTTTTT. Translated: CSASRLGTNTGELFF.

The CDR3 loop reads CASSDLNNEQFF. For the CDR3, the DNA is TGTGCCAGCAGCGATCTGAACAATGAGCAGTTCTTC. The J gene is TRBJ2-1, the V gene TRBV9; D unclear. Germline-derived CDR1 and CDR2 are SGDLS and YYNGEE. The V gene lost 3 bases and the J gene lost 5 bases, with 6 bases spanning the gap. The CDR3 has 12 residues. Together with reference TRBV9 and TRBJ2-1, the CDR3 gives the full variable domain: DSGVTQTPKHLITATGQRVTLRCSPRSGDLSVYWYQQSLDQGLQFLIQYYNGEERAKGNILERFSAQQFPDLHSELNLSSLELGDSALYFCASSDLNNEQFFGPGTRLTVL.

The J gene is TRBJ2-5, the V gene TRBV27; 7 bases are a match to TRBD1. V was clipped by 4 bases and J by 7 bases; unmatched bases: 12. The CDR3 loop spans 15 amino acids. Per the germline V gene, CDR1 is MNHEY and CDR2 is SMNVEV (reference sequence). The DNA of the CDR3 is TGTGCCAGCAGTTGGGACAGAGGAGCCGAAGGGACCCAGTACTTC. Its protein product is CASSWDRGAEGTQYF.

The gene calls are TRBV29-1 and TRBJ2-5; D unresolved. This CDR3 spans 10 amino acids. Germline-derived CDR1 and CDR2 are SQVTM and ANQGSEA. V was cut by 7 bases and J by 5 bases, with 8 bases left in between. As DNA, the CDR3 is TGCAGCGCCAGTGGGGAGACCCAGTACTTC. Residues: CSASGETQYF.

Concerning this clonotype: Mismatch with germline at one junction end may stem from a read error. This chain links TRBV2 with TRBJ2-3, with 8 bases aligning to TRBD2. Germline CDR1 SNHLY, CDR2 FYNNEI. The CDR3 extends over 16 amino acids. The chain's CDR3 is CASSVSGGRYTDTLYF. In nucleotides, the CDR3 is TGTGCCAGCAGTGTCTCGGGGGGGCGGTACACAGATACGCTGTATTTT.